The 14 T cell receptor beta chains below all came from one sample that was sequenced in a study of cytomegalovirus exposure and HLA in healthy donors. PCR was performed using 60 Vbeta and 13 Jbeta primers. Sequenced by immunoSEQ multiplex PCR; TCRdb stores in-frame clones only, minus some. The sample consists of 85,000 to 120,000 clones, roughly four fifths of them appearing once. The sample was PBMCs. The receptor source for this set is a man aged 45 to 65 in good health and CMV-seronegative.

This chain connects TRBV28 to TRBJ1-6; TRBD1 might be the D (6 bases). The CDR3 contains 13 residues. Germline V lookup: CDR1 MDHEN, CDR2 SYDVKM. V was shortened by 6 bases and J by 7 bases, with 10 bases between the two germline ends. The CDR3 sequence is CASSVDRNSPLHF. The CDR3 bases are TGTGCCAGCAGCGTAGACAGGAATTCACCCCTCCACTTT.

The chain uses TRBV7-9 and TRBJ1-1; tentatively, D is TRBD1 (5 bases). With 6 bases removed from V and 5 bases from J, the gap between germline ends came to 19 bases. The length of the CDR3 is 15 residues. Germline V gives CDR1 SEHNR, CDR2 FQNEAQ (reference sequence). The DNA of the CDR3 is TGTGCCAGCAGACGCGGGCCGCGGGGGGGGACTGAAGCTTTCTTT. As protein: CASRRGPRGGTEAFF.

This clone was observed a few times. The chain combines TRBV12-5 with TRBJ2-7; TRBD1 matches 11 bases. The CDR3 has 14 amino acids. Germline lookup yields CDR1 LGHNT and CDR2 FRNRAP. J lost 7 bases, V lost 6 bases, and 8 bases had no gene match. The CDR3 sequence: CASGRGQGAGEQYF. The CDR3 DNA sequence: TGTGCTAGTGGCCGCGGACAGGGGGCAGGGGAGCAGTACTTC.

This clone was found a few times. V and J are TRBV4-1 and TRBJ2-7, with 12 nucleotides matching TRBD2. V was clipped by 1 base and J by 2 bases; unmatched bases: 9. Germline loops: CDR1 MGHRA, CDR2 YSYEKL. The CDR3 is 18 residues long. CDR3 sequence reads: CASSQASGGVSHAYEQYF. The CDR3 DNA reads as TGCGCCAGCAGCCAAGCTAGCGGGGGGGTCTCGCACGCCTACGAGCAGTACTTC.

This chain links TRBV30 with TRBJ1-2; TRBD1 is a possible D gene (6 bases). CDR1 and CDR2 from the germline V gene are GTSNPN and SVGIG (reference sequence). The CDR3 covers 16 residues. The V end lost 3 bases, the J end lost 2 bases, and 19 bases lay between the germline ends. CDR3 in amino acids: CAWRRTGILLNYGYTF. Written as DNA, the CDR3 is TGTGCCTGGAGAAGAACAGGGATCTTACTGAACTATGGCTACACCTTC.

The chain is built from TRBV27 and TRBJ2-1; a weak D match, TRBD2 (5 bases). CDR1 and CDR2 from the germline V gene are MNHEY and SMNVEV (reference sequence). The CDR3 runs 12 residues. Trimming pared 4 bases from V and 14 bases from J, leaving 15 bases between. In nucleotides, the CDR3 is TGTGCCAGCAGTTCCCCGGGAAGCGTCGAGTTCTTC. It specifies CASSSPGSVEFF.

In regard to this clone: The junction does not match germline at one end; this may be a read error. The V call is TRBV7-9, the J call TRBJ2-1; 11 bases match TRBD2. In germline, CDR1 is SEHNR, CDR2 FQNEAQ (reference sequence). This CDR3 contains 16 residues. The DNA of the CDR3 is TGTTCCAGCTCAAGAGGGGCTAGCGGGGGGCAGCGTGAGCAGTTCTTC. Translated: CSSSRGASGGQREQFF.

CDR3 nucleotides: TGTGCCAGCAGTGCCACAGGGTTTAGCAATCAGCCCCAGCATTTT. Translating gives CASSATGFSNQPQHF. The rearrangement uses TRBV2 and TRBJ1-5; tentative D call: TRBD1 (6 bases). Germline CDR1 is SNHLY and CDR2 is FYNNEI. Trimming pared 4 bases from V and 0 bases from J, leaving 10 bases between. The CDR3 is 15 residues long.

In its sample, this clone was seen a few times. The chain has TRBV10-1 and TRBJ1-1; unclear D gene. CDR3 length: 14 amino acids. The germline V gene encodes CDR1 WNHNN and CDR2 SYGVQD (reference sequence). V was pared by 4 bases and J by 5 bases, with 14 bases between. This chain's CDR3 is CASSVGEERTEAFF. The CDR3 DNA sequence: TGCGCCAGCAGTGTGGGCGAGGAGCGGACTGAAGCTTTCTTT.

The V and J genes are TRBV27 and TRBJ1-2, with 8 bases that match TRBD1. The CDR3 length is 15 residues. V dropped 6 bases and J dropped 3; count of bases not matched to a gene: 9. Germline V gene data show CDR1 as MNHEY and CDR2 as SMNVEV (reference sequence). CDR3 bases: TGTGCCAGCAGGTCCCTGGGGGGACAGGACTATGGCTACACCTTC. Translation: CASRSLGGQDYGYTF.

This chain joins TRBV7-8 and TRBJ2-1; 14 bases fit TRBD2. The CDR3 has 19 amino acids. Per germline, CDR1 SGHVS and CDR2 FQNEAQ. Unmatched junction bases numbered 8, after V lost 4 bases and J lost 0 bases. CDR3 bases: TGTGCCAGCAGCTCCCGGACTAGCGGGGGGACCTACTCCTACAATGAGCAGTTCTTC. This encodes CASSSRTSGGTYSYNEQFF.

V is TRBV19 and J is TRBJ2-1; 9 bases fit TRBD2. CDR3 length equals 13 residues. Germline V gene sequence: CDR1 LNHDA, CDR2 SQIVND (reference sequence). V lost 10 bases, J lost 6 bases, and 7 bases stayed unmatched. CDR3 DNA sequence: TGTGCCACAACCGGGACTAGCCGCAATGAGCAGTTCTTC. Translation: CATTGTSRNEQFF.

The chain is built from TRBV5-5 and TRBJ2-1; perhaps TRBD1 as D (6 bases). V lost 4 bases and J lost 1, with 9 bases in between. Per the germline V gene, CDR1 is SGHKS and CDR2 is YYEKEE (reference sequence). The CDR3 has 14 amino acids. In DNA form, the CDR3 reads TGTGCCAGCAGCGTAGGGGGTTCCTACAATGAGCAGTTCTTC. This sequence encodes CASSVGGSYNEQFF.

The chain combines TRBV27 with TRBJ2-2; 9 nucleotides match TRBD1. V lost 6 bases and J lost 0; bases outside the gene matches: 5. The germline gives CDR1 MNHEY, CDR2 SMNVEV (reference sequence). The CDR3 consists of 16 residues. The CDR3 DNA sequence: TGTGCCAGCAGGGCAAGGGACAGGGCGAACACCGGGGAGCTGTTTTTT. Translation: CASRARDRANTGELFF.